The rows below give T cell receptor beta chains drawn from one sample of a study of regulatory T cells in long-lasting Graves disease. TCRdb reprocessed the multiplex PCR reads via MiXCR and lists one record per CDR3 protein. The table lists 400,000 to 500,000 distinct CDR3 sequences, about 15% of them singletons. The same sample was also used in a study of T cells in Graves' hyperthyroidism and ophthalmopathy.

Sequences were derived from peripheral blood mononuclear cells (PBMCs), sampled at new diagnosis, from a patient treated with antithyroid drugs. The receptors derive from a woman between 40 and 50 years old with Graves disease. The CDR3 runs from the conserved cysteine through the conserved F or W. Clone size appears in some rows only: once, few, many, or a class for an expanded clone.

v_gene	abundance	j_gene	CDR3aa
TRBV10-2	many	TRBJ2-7	CASSETGGGRPYEQYF
TRBV12-3/TRBV12-4	many	TRBJ1-5	CASSLGTTGPAQPQHF
TRBV7-2	many	TRBJ2-2	CASSLRQGVNTGELFF
TRBV12-3/TRBV12-4	many	TRBJ2-3	CASRLDRTTQYF
TRBV11-2	many	TRBJ2-7	CASSLVRGKPYEQYF
TRBV11-3	many	TRBJ2-1	CASSLVVGGEQFF
TRBV7-2	many	TRBJ2-5	CASSLVGDGETQYF
TRBV11-2	NA	TRBJ2-1	CASSLSGSRPLNEQFF
TRBV12-5	NA	TRBJ2-7	CASGLAGGVREQYF
TRBV24-1	NA	TRBJ2-3	CATSDFKRVGDTQYF
TRBV4-2	few	TRBJ1-6	CASSQDLAGGGSPLHF
TRBV9	NA	TRBJ2-3	CASSVGGWADTQYF
TRBV7-3	many	TRBJ2-3	CASSSGLAGVGPDTQYF
TRBV2	many	TRBJ1-1	CASRPRETGTMNTEAFF
TRBV5-1	many	TRBJ1-1	CASSRWGAESTEAFF
TRBV29-1	NA	TRBJ2-7	CSVGGLRVDEQYF
TRBV19	few	TRBJ2-3	CASSIGQGSTDTQYF
TRBV6-1	many	TRBJ1-6	CASLKMDSYNSPLHF
TRBV28	many	TRBJ2-1	CASSFRTTGGASEKQFF
TRBV2	NA	TRBJ2-1	CASREGPYSEQFF
TRBV28	many	TRBJ1-5	CASVDSDQPQHF
TRBV18	NA	TRBJ1-1	CASSLTGRGTEAFF
TRBV6-5	many	TRBJ1-2	CASSSQVGGGYTF
TRBV12-3/TRBV12-4	many	TRBJ2-5	CASSFTGIETQYF
TRBV11-3	NA	TRBJ2-1	CASSHRTTGEQFF
TRBV29-1	few	TRBJ2-7	CSVEIGGAGGEQYF
TRBV13	few	TRBJ2-3	CASSLRTSGAGGTDTQYF
TRBV6-2/TRBV6-3	NA	TRBJ2-1	CASSFTRAIDEQFF
TRBV28	many	TRBJ2-7	CASSLHTSGSTYEQYF
TRBV11-2	many	TRBJ2-3	CASSLDMGADTQYF
TRBV29-1	NA	TRBJ2-2	CSVDGGYTRELFF
TRBV20-1	few	TRBJ2-1	CSAKPPSGSDEQFF
TRBV2	NA	TRBJ2-7	CASRGGGGSYEQYF
TRBV9	many	TRBJ2-5	CASSVDSAQETQYF
TRBV19	many	TRBJ1-4	CASTSGKLKLFF
TRBV9	few	TRBJ2-2	CASSVGGGGAGGTGGLFF
TRBV20-1	many	TRBJ2-3	CSARVSGRAATDTQYF
TRBV6-1	few	TRBJ1-1	CASNRVRNTEASF
TRBV12-3/TRBV12-4	many	TRBJ1-2	CASSSLATGGDTF
TRBV19	many	TRBJ2-7	CASSITGVLYEQYF
TRBV20-1	many	TRBJ2-3	CSADLAGTSRGTQYF
TRBV5-1	many	TRBJ2-3	CASRGLVGADTQYF
TRBV7-2	many	TRBJ2-3	CASSSWTSSADTQYF
TRBV20-1	many	TRBJ2-3	CSALHPGLAQYF
TRBV2	many	TRBJ1-2	CASRGLRGYTF
TRBV29-1	NA	TRBJ2-2	CSVEGSDTGELFF
TRBV20-1	many	TRBJ2-1	CSANDGTSGIGNEQFF
TRBV5-1	many	TRBJ2-3	CASTRASTDTQYF
TRBV10-3	many	TRBJ1-5	CATGQGLNQPQHF
TRBV28	many	TRBJ2-3	CASSVPGETDTQYF
TRBV5-1	many	TRBJ2-1	CASSLDGTSDNEQFF
TRBV12-3/TRBV12-4	many	TRBJ1-1	CASRNTEAFF
TRBV5-1	NA	TRBJ2-2	CASSALAGGSDGELFF